A selection of T cell receptor beta chains follows, all from one sample in a study of shared clonotypes between healthy human individuals. Assay used: immunoSEQ multiplex PCR; TCRdb lists only in-frame clones, some missing. The data show around 990,000 clones, 77% seen once. The source material was memory CD4+ T cells from PBMCs. The receptors were sampled from a man aged 18-30 years in good health. Some clones in this sample may be carry-over from other donors' samples. Each CDR3 is given with its conserved first and last residue. The order of the fields is D gene, V gene, J gene, clone size, CDR3 protein, CDR3 DNA. D genes are given only for firm matches. For some rows the clone size is stated as once, few or many, or as a class when expanded; others skip it.

d_call: NA; v_call: TRBV6-5; j_call: TRBJ2-2; clone_size: NA; cdr3_aa: CASSYSRNTGELFF; cdr3_nt: TGTGCCAGCAGTTACAGTAGGAACACCGGGGAGCTGTTTTTT
d_call: TRBD2; v_call: TRBV7-2; j_call: TRBJ2-5; clone_size: NA; cdr3_aa: CASSLWASGAQETQYF; cdr3_nt: TGTGCCAGCAGCTTATGGGCTAGCGGGGCCCAAGAGACCCAGTACTTC
d_call: NA; v_call: TRBV30; j_call: TRBJ2-6; clone_size: NA; cdr3_aa: CAWRKGLFSGANVLTF; cdr3_nt: TGTGCCTGGAGAAAGGGCCTTTTCTCCGGGGCCAACGTCCTGACTTTC
d_call: TRBD1; v_call: TRBV19; j_call: TRBJ1-5; clone_size: NA; cdr3_aa: CASSREGANQPQHF; cdr3_nt: TGTGCCAGTAGTAGAGAGGGGGCCAATCAGCCCCAGCATTTT
d_call: TRBD1; v_call: TRBV19; j_call: TRBJ1-1; clone_size: NA; cdr3_aa: CASRPGQGRYNTEAFF; cdr3_nt: TGTGCCAGTAGACCGGGACAGGGGCGTTACAACACTGAAGCTTTCTTT
d_call: NA; v_call: TRBV28; j_call: TRBJ1-2; clone_size: NA; cdr3_aa: CASSSPAEAGYGYTF; cdr3_nt: TGTGCCAGCAGTTCACCCGCGGAGGCGGGGTATGGCTACACCTTC
d_call: NA; v_call: TRBV18; j_call: TRBJ2-1; clone_size: NA; cdr3_aa: CASSLRDGYNEQFF; cdr3_nt: TGTGCCAGCTCACTACGGGACGGCTACAATGAGCAGTTCTTC
d_call: NA; v_call: TRBV5-1; j_call: TRBJ2-5; clone_size: NA; cdr3_aa: CASSPPGSRQETQYF; cdr3_nt: TGCGCCAGCAGCCCTCCCGGGAGTCGCCAAGAGACCCAGTACTTC
d_call: NA; v_call: TRBV30; j_call: TRBJ1-5; clone_size: few; cdr3_aa: CAWNPKGRPNQPQHF; cdr3_nt: TGTGCCTGGAACCCAAAGGGGCGGCCTAATCAGCCCCAGCATTTT
d_call: NA; v_call: TRBV4-3; j_call: TRBJ1-1; clone_size: once; cdr3_aa: CASSRHLGLPNTEAFF; cdr3_nt: TGCGCCAGCAGCCGACACCTCGGCCTCCCGAACACTGAAGCTTTCTTT
d_call: TRBD1; v_call: TRBV7-6; j_call: TRBJ2-3; clone_size: NA; cdr3_aa: CASSSLDRTYTQYF; cdr3_nt: TGTGCCAGCAGCTCCTTGGACAGGACCTATACGCAGTATTTT
d_call: TRBD2; v_call: TRBV7-9; j_call: TRBJ2-7; clone_size: NA; cdr3_aa: CASSPPGGTSRGQYF; cdr3_nt: TGTGCCAGCAGCCCCCCGGGGGGGACAAGCAGGGGGCAGTACTTC
d_call: TRBD2; v_call: TRBV2; j_call: TRBJ2-3; clone_size: NA; cdr3_aa: CASSVGGRASDTQYF; cdr3_nt: TGTGCCAGCAGTGTGGGCGGGAGGGCCTCCGATACGCAGTATTTT
d_call: NA; v_call: TRBV18; j_call: TRBJ1-2; clone_size: many; cdr3_aa: CASSPAGGENGYTF; cdr3_nt: TGTGCCAGCTCACCAGCCGGGGGTGAAAATGGCTACACCTTC
d_call: NA; v_call: TRBV29-1; j_call: TRBJ1-1; clone_size: few; cdr3_aa: CSVTLNTEAFF; cdr3_nt: TGCAGCGTTACCCTGAACACTGAAGCTTTCTTT
d_call: NA; v_call: TRBV10-1; j_call: TRBJ2-1; clone_size: few; cdr3_aa: CASSESSGSYNEQFF; cdr3_nt: TGCGCCAGCAGTGAGTCGAGTGGGAGCTACAATGAGCAGTTCTTC
d_call: TRBD2; v_call: TRBV28; j_call: TRBJ2-2; clone_size: few; cdr3_aa: CASSSPGVAGGRTGELFF; cdr3_nt: TGTGCCAGCAGTTCCCCGGGGGTAGCGGGAGGCCGAACCGGGGAGCTGTTTTTT
d_call: NA; v_call: TRBV5-1; j_call: TRBJ1-1; clone_size: NA; cdr3_aa: CASSDASGNTEAFF; cdr3_nt: TGCGCCAGCAGCGACGCGTCGGGGAACACTGAAGCTTTCTTT
d_call: NA; v_call: TRBV5-8; j_call: TRBJ1-1; clone_size: NA; cdr3_aa: CASSREAGAFF; cdr3_nt: TGTGCCAGCAGCCGGGAGGCCGGCGCTTTCTTT
d_call: TRBD1; v_call: TRBV18; j_call: TRBJ1-1; clone_size: NA; cdr3_aa: CASSSSIFDRGLYSTEAFF; cdr3_nt: TGTGCCAGCTCATCTTCAATTTTCGACAGGGGCCTTTACAGCACTGAAGCTTTCTTT
d_call: NA; v_call: TRBV9; j_call: TRBJ2-3; clone_size: NA; cdr3_aa: CASSPIFADTQYF; cdr3_nt: TGTGCCAGCAGCCCGATATTCGCAGATACGCAGTATTTT
d_call: NA; v_call: TRBV15; j_call: TRBJ2-7; clone_size: few; cdr3_aa: CATSRTGTYEQYF; cdr3_nt: TGTGCCACCAGCAGAACAGGGACTTACGAGCAGTACTTC
d_call: NA; v_call: TRBV9; j_call: TRBJ1-5; clone_size: NA; cdr3_aa: CASSATAPYRRQPQHF; cdr3_nt: TGTGCCAGCAGCGCCACAGCGCCGTACCGGAGGCAGCCCCAGCATTTT
d_call: TRBD2; v_call: TRBV5-1; j_call: TRBJ2-7; clone_size: NA; cdr3_aa: CASSLFYSRTGTTAHEQYF; cdr3_nt: TGCGCCAGCAGCTTGTTCTACAGCAGAACCGGGACTACCGCCCACGAGCAGTACTTC
d_call: NA; v_call: TRBV5-1; j_call: TRBJ1-4; clone_size: NA; cdr3_aa: CASTRGAGEKLFF; cdr3_nt: TGCGCCAGCACCCGGGGGGCGGGGGAAAAACTGTTTTTT
d_call: NA; v_call: TRBV19; j_call: TRBJ2-7; clone_size: NA; cdr3_aa: CASSIRVSATSYEQYF; cdr3_nt: TGTGCCAGTAGTATCCGGGTCAGTGCGACCTCCTACGAGCAGTACTTC
d_call: NA; v_call: TRBV5-1; j_call: TRBJ2-2; clone_size: NA; cdr3_aa: CASSPAGQNTGELFF; cdr3_nt: TGCGCCAGCAGCCCCGCTGGGCAGAACACCGGGGAGCTGTTTTTT
d_call: TRBD2; v_call: TRBV6-6; j_call: TRBJ2-7; clone_size: NA; cdr3_aa: CASTYGGTRVYEQYF; cdr3_nt: TGTGCCAGCACCTATGGCGGGACTAGAGTCTACGAGCAGTACTTC
d_call: NA; v_call: TRBV28; j_call: TRBJ1-4; clone_size: NA; cdr3_aa: CASSLLGVGDLNEKLFF; cdr3_nt: TGTGCCAGCAGTTTATTGGGCGTGGGGGATCTTAATGAAAAACTGTTTTTT
d_call: TRBD1; v_call: TRBV27; j_call: TRBJ2-1; clone_size: NA; cdr3_aa: CASSFPGQYHNEQFF; cdr3_nt: TGTGCCAGCAGTTTCCCGGGACAGTATCACAATGAGCAGTTCTTC
d_call: TRBD1; v_call: TRBV5-1; j_call: TRBJ2-7; clone_size: NA; cdr3_aa: CASSPGQGHYEQYF; cdr3_nt: TGCGCCAGCAGCCCGGGACAGGGCCACTACGAGCAGTACTTC
d_call: TRBD1; v_call: TRBV11-2; j_call: TRBJ2-3; clone_size: NA; cdr3_aa: CASSSGTGGIDTQYF; cdr3_nt: TGTGCCAGCAGTTCCGGGACAGGGGGTATAGATACGCAGTATTTT
d_call: NA; v_call: TRBV2; j_call: TRBJ2-3; clone_size: NA; cdr3_aa: CASSEGGSTDTQYF; cdr3_nt: TGTGCCAGCAGTGAAGGCGGGAGCACAGATACGCAGTATTTT
d_call: TRBD1; v_call: TRBV7-3; j_call: TRBJ2-3; clone_size: NA; cdr3_aa: CASSPGTGGASDTQYF; cdr3_nt: TGTGCCAGCAGCCCTGGGACAGGGGGCGCATCCGATACGCAGTATTTT
d_call: NA; v_call: TRBV5-6; j_call: TRBJ2-7; clone_size: NA; cdr3_aa: CASTNYGGPLMQYF; cdr3_nt: TGTGCCAGCACCAACTACGGCGGGCCCCTAATGCAGTACTTC
d_call: NA; v_call: TRBV29-1; j_call: TRBJ1-2; clone_size: NA; cdr3_aa: CSVAARSGLGGYTF; cdr3_nt: TGCAGCGTTGCCGCCAGGTCAGGGCTTGGTGGCTACACCTTC
d_call: NA; v_call: TRBV6-1; j_call: TRBJ1-4; clone_size: NA; cdr3_aa: CASRVRGTNEKLFF; cdr3_nt: TGTGCCAGCAGAGTCAGGGGAACTAATGAAAAACTGTTTTTT
d_call: TRBD2; v_call: TRBV18; j_call: TRBJ2-1; clone_size: NA; cdr3_aa: CASRTSGRSDEQFF; cdr3_nt: TGTGCCAGCCGTACTAGCGGGAGGTCGGATGAGCAGTTCTTC
d_call: NA; v_call: TRBV18; j_call: TRBJ1-1; clone_size: few; cdr3_aa: CASSPLEGMNTEAFF; cdr3_nt: TGTGCCAGCTCGCCCCTAGAAGGGATGAACACTGAAGCTTTCTTT
d_call: TRBD2; v_call: TRBV7-3; j_call: TRBJ2-5; clone_size: NA; cdr3_aa: CASSLGRLAGVETQYF; cdr3_nt: TGTGCCAGCAGCTTAGGGAGACTAGCGGGAGTAGAGACCCAGTACTTC
d_call: NA; v_call: TRBV19; j_call: TRBJ1-2; clone_size: few; cdr3_aa: CASSTPGRTNYGYTF; cdr3_nt: TGTGCCAGTAGTACCCCGGGACGGACGAACTATGGCTACACCTTC
d_call: NA; v_call: TRBV29-1; j_call: TRBJ1-1; clone_size: few; cdr3_aa: CSVVRGNTEAFF; cdr3_nt: TGCAGCGTCGTACGGGGGAACACTGAAGCTTTCTTT
d_call: NA; v_call: TRBV10-3; j_call: TRBJ2-1; clone_size: NA; cdr3_aa: CAISESAGAYNEQFF; cdr3_nt: TGTGCCATCAGTGAGTCAGCCGGGGCCTACAATGAGCAGTTCTTC
d_call: TRBD1; v_call: TRBV13; j_call: TRBJ2-6; clone_size: NA; cdr3_aa: CASSRWTGNSGANVLTF; cdr3_nt: TGTGCCAGCAGCCGCTGGACAGGGAACTCTGGGGCCAACGTCCTGACTTTC
d_call: TRBD2; v_call: TRBV12-5; j_call: TRBJ2-3; clone_size: NA; cdr3_aa: CASGLGLAGRDTQYF; cdr3_nt: TGTGCTAGTGGTTTGGGGCTAGCGGGGAGAGATACGCAGTATTTT